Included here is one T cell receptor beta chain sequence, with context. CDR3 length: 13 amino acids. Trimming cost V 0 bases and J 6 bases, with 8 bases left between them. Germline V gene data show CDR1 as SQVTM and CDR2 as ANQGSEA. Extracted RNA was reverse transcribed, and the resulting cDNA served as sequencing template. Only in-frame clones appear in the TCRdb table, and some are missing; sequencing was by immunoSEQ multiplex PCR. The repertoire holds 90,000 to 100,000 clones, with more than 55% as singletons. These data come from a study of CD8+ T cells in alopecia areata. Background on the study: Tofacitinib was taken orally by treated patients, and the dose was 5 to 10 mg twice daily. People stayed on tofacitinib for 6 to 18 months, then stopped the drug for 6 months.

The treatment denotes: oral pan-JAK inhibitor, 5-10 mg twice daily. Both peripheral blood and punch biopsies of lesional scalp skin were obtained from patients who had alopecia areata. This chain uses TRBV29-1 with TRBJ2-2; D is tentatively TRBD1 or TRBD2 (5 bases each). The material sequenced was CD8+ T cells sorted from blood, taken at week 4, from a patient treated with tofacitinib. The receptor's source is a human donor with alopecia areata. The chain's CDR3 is CSVEERGPGELFF. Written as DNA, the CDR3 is TGCAGCGTTGAAGAGAGGGGCCCCGGGGAGCTGTTTTTT.